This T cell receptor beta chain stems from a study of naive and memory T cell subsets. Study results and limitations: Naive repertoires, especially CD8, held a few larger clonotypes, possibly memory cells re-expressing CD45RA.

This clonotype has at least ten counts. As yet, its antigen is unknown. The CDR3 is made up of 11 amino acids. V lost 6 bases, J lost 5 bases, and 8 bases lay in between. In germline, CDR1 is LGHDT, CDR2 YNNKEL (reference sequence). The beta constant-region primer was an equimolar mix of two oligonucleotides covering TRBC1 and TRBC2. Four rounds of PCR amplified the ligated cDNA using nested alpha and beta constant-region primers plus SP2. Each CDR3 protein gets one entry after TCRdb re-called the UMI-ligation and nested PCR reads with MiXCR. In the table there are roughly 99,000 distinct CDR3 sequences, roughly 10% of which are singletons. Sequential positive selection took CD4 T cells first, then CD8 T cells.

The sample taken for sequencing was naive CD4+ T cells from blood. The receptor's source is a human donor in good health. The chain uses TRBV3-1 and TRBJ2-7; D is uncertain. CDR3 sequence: CASRNNNEQYF. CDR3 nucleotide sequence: TGTGCCAGCAGGAATAACAACGAGCAGTACTTC.